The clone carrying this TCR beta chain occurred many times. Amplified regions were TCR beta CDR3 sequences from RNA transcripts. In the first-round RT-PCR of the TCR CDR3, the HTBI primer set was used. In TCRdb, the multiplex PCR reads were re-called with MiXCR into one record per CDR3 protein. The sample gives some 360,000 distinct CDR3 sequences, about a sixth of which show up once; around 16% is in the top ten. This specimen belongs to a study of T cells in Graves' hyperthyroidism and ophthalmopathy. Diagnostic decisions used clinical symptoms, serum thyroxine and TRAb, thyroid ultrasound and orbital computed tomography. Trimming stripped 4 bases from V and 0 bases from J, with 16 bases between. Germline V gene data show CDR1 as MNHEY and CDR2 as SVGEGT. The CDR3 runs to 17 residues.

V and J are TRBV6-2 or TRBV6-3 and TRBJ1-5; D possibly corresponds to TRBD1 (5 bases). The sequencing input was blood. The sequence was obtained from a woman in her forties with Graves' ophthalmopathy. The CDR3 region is CASSWNSGTHSNQPQHF. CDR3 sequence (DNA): TGTGCCAGCAGTTGGAATTCCGGGACTCATAGCAATCAGCCCCAGCATTTT.